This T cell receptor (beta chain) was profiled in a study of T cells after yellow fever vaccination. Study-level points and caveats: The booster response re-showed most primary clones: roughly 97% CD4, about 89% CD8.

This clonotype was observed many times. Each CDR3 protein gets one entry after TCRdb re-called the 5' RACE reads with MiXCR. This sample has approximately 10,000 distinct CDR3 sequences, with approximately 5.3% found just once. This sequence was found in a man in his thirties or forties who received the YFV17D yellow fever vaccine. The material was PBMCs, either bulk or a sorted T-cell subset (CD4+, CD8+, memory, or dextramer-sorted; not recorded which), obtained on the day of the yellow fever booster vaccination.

Written as DNA, the CDR3 is TGTGCCAGCAGCTTGGGGTCTCAAAGCTACGAGCAGTACTTC. Protein sequence: CASSLGSQSYEQYF. The chain uses TRBV11-2 and TRBJ2-7; D unresolved. Germline assignment: CDR1 SGHAT and CDR2 FQNNGV. The CDR3 sequence is 14 residues long. The V end was cut by 3 bases, the J end by 3 bases, with 12 bases between.